The clone carrying this T cell receptor (beta chain) was seen repeatedly, ten times or more. Library construction for TCR beta used iRepertoire HTBI primers and Arm-PCR of CDR3 regions. TCRdb reanalysed the multiplex PCR reads using MiXCR and keeps one entry per CDR3 protein. Counted here are around 500,000 distinct CDR3 sequences, more than 15% occurring once; the ten biggest clones make up more than 20%. Time point defined: newly diagnosed GD, antithyroid drugs for less than 3 months. Preparation of the TCR library used RNA extracted from PBMCs. These data originate in a study of regulatory T cells in long-lasting Graves disease. Germline loops: CDR1 SGHRS, CDR2 YFSETQ. Trimming left V 3 bases short and J 2 bases short, with 10 bases between. The CDR3 spans 14 residues. The same data also contributed to another study, on T cells in Graves' hyperthyroidism and ophthalmopathy.

The gene calls are TRBV5-1 and TRBJ2-3; the D gene is possibly TRBD1 (6 bases). This TCR was sampled from a middle-aged woman with Graves disease. The sample here was peripheral blood mononuclear cells (PBMCs), taken at new diagnosis, from a patient treated with antithyroid drugs. CDR3 nucleotide sequence: TGCGCCAGCAGCTCGGACAGCCCCACAGATACGCAGTATTTT. It encodes CASSSDSPTDTQYF.